Listed below are T cell receptor beta chains from one sample, sequenced in a study of blood T cells in healthy people across ages. TCRdb re-called the 5' RACE reads with MiXCR, one entry per CDR3 protein. The sample holds around 850,000 distinct CDR3 sequences, 35% to 40% seen once. Source material: blood. The receptors stem from a man between 18 and 29 years old in good health. CDR3s include the opening cysteine and the closing phenylalanine or tryptophan. D genes are given only for firm matches. A clone size is listed for some rows: how often the clone was seen (once, few, many), or a class if it is expanded.

V gene	D gene	J gene	clone size	CDR3 DNA	CDR3 protein
TRBV15	TRBD1	TRBJ1-2	.	TGTGCCACCAGCACAACTCGGACAGGGACCGGCTACACCTTC	CATSTTRTGTGYTF
TRBV9	.	TRBJ2-5	.	TGTGCCAGCAGCGTCAACCGAGGGGATGAGCAGTACTTC	CASSVNRGDEQYF
TRBV29-1	.	TRBJ2-7	few	TGCAGCGTTGAAGACCCAGGGGTTAAGCAGTACTTC	CSVEDPGVKQYF
TRBV5-1	.	TRBJ2-2	.	TGCGCCAGCAGCTCCACGGCGGGCGCGAACACCGGGGAGCTGTTTTTT	CASSSTAGANTGELFF
TRBV7-2	.	TRBJ2-5	few	TGTGCCAGCAGCTTACTAACCCCGGAGACCCAGTACTTC	CASSLLTPETQYF
TRBV6-2/TRBV6-3	TRBD1	TRBJ2-1	.	TGTGCCAGCAGTCAAGACAGGGTAAGGCGGTTCTTC	CASSQDRVRRFF
TRBV6-2/TRBV6-3	.	TRBJ2-3	many	TGTGCCAGCAGTTCACGGGGGCCATTCACAGATACGCAGTATTTT	CASSSRGPFTDTQYF
TRBV30	.	TRBJ1-4	.	TGTGCCCTCAAAGTCTACGATGAAAAACTGTTTTTT	CALKVYDEKLFF
TRBV6-5	.	TRBJ2-7	.	TGTGCCACCAAGCTAGTACGGGAGTCCTACGAGCAGTACTTC	CATKLVRESYEQYF
TRBV6-6	.	TRBJ1-2	few	TGTGCCAGCAGTTATGACCGGGACAAGCTCGTCCACTATGGCTACACCTTC	CASSYDRDKLVHYGYTF
TRBV29-1	.	TRBJ1-1	few	TGCAGCGTTGAAGTCCGTCCTGGGGCTTTCTTT	CSVEVRPGAFF
TRBV7-2	.	TRBJ1-1	.	TGTGCCAGCACCGCAAGGGTTGGGGGAGCGGAAGCTTTCTTT	CASTARVGGAEAFF
TRBV4-3	.	TRBJ1-4	many	TGCGCCAGCAGCCCTGGCGTGCTAACTAATGAAAAACTGTTTTTT	CASSPGVLTNEKLFF
TRBV20-1	.	TRBJ1-6	.	TGCAGTGCTAGAGATCGGGACGTTAATTCACCCCTCCACTTT	CSARDRDVNSPLHF
TRBV7-2	.	TRBJ2-3	many	TGTGCCAGCAGCTCTACGAATCCCGGCGGGGTGGCAGATACGCAGTATTTT	CASSSTNPGGVADTQYF
TRBV5-1	.	TRBJ1-1	.	TGCGCCAGCAGCCCGAGGGGGATATCGAACACTGAAGCTTTCTTT	CASSPRGISNTEAFF
TRBV7-9	.	TRBJ1-2	many	TGTGCCAGCAGCCTTGCCTACAGGGTAAAGGGCTACACCTTC	CASSLAYRVKGYTF
TRBV29-1	.	TRBJ2-2	few	TGCAGCGGACGATACACCGGGGAGCTGTTTTTT	CSGRYTGELFF
TRBV7-2	.	TRBJ1-2	.	TGTGCCAGCAGCTTAGTTTATAGGACCACTTCTGGCTACACCTTC	CASSLVYRTTSGYTF
TRBV12-3/TRBV12-4	.	TRBJ1-6	few	TGTGCCAGCACCTTGACAGCCTATAATTCACCCCTCCACTTT	CASTLTAYNSPLHF
TRBV6-2/TRBV6-3	TRBD1	TRBJ1-5	.	TGTGCCAGCAGTTATCCTGGGACAGGACCGAATCAGCCCCTGCATTTT	CASSYPGTGPNQPLHF
TRBV2	.	TRBJ1-4	.	TGTGCCAGCACTCCCCTTGCGGACCCTAATGAAAAACTGTTTTTT	CASTPLADPNEKLFF
TRBV9	.	TRBJ2-7	few	TGTGCCAGCAGCCCGCGACTAGGGAGCTCCTACAATGAGCAGTACTTC	CASSPRLGSSYNEQYF
TRBV20-1	.	TRBJ2-5	once	TGCAGTGCTAGAATGGTGGGAGGGGGGATAGAGCAGTACTTC	CSARMVGGGIEQYF
TRBV5-5	TRBD1	TRBJ1-2	many	TGTGCCAGCAGCATTTGGACAGGAAACTATGGCTACACCTTC	CASSIWTGNYGYTF
TRBV10-3	TRBD2	TRBJ2-1	.	TGTGCCATCACGCCTAGCGGCCACAATGAGCAGTTCTTC	CAITPSGHNEQFF
TRBV6-6	.	TRBJ1-2	.	TGTGCCAGTCGGCTTGGTCCTTTTGGGGATGGCTACACCTTC	CASRLGPFGDGYTF
TRBV18	.	TRBJ2-7	few	TGTGCCAGCTCTCTCACAGGGTCATTCTCCTACGAGCAGTACTTC	CASSLTGSFSYEQYF
TRBV6-5	.	TRBJ1-1	.	TGTGCCAGCAGTTACTCGTGGGGTATTGAAGCTTTCTTT	CASSYSWGIEAFF
TRBV20-1	.	TRBJ2-5	.	TGCAGTGCTAGAGCCCCCGGGGGACCTCATCCACAAGAGACCCAGTACTTC	CSARAPGGPHPQETQYF
TRBV28	.	TRBJ1-6	few	TGTGCCAGCAGTTTGTTTGACACGGCAAGTTCACCCCTCCACTTT	CASSLFDTASSPLHF
TRBV6-2/TRBV6-3	TRBD1	TRBJ2-3	.	TGTGCCAGCAGTGGGGGACAGGGATTCACAGATACGCAGTATTTT	CASSGGQGFTDTQYF
TRBV24-1	.	TRBJ2-3	.	TGTGCCACCAGTGATTTATCGGCGGGCCCAGATACGCAGTATTTT	CATSDLSAGPDTQYF
TRBV6-5	.	TRBJ1-1	few	TGTGCCAGCAGTTCCCAGACAGGCTATCCGAGCACTGAAGCTTTCTTT	CASSSQTGYPSTEAFF
TRBV6-5	TRBD1	TRBJ2-7	.	TGTGCCAGCAGTTGGACAGGGTCCCACGAGCAGTACTTC	CASSWTGSHEQYF
TRBV9	.	TRBJ2-3	few	TGTGCCAGCAGCGGAGACGGGGCCCCGCCGAGAGCGCAGTATTTT	CASSGDGAPPRAQYF
TRBV27	.	TRBJ2-7	.	TGTGCCAGCAGTTTATTGTCCAGGCGCCCCTACGAGCAGTACTTC	CASSLLSRRPYEQYF
TRBV20-1	.	TRBJ2-3	.	TGCAGTGCTAGAGATCGGCGCGTTCATACGCAGTATTTT	CSARDRRVHTQYF
TRBV12-3/TRBV12-4	TRBD1	TRBJ1-1	.	TGTGCCAGCAGCCCCCCCAGGGGGCAAGAAATCATGAACACTGAAGCTTTCTTT	CASSPPRGQEIMNTEAFF
TRBV7-2	.	TRBJ1-5	.	TGTGCCAGCAGCCCGAGCATCAATCAGCCCCAGCATTTT	CASSPSINQPQHF
TRBV6-2/TRBV6-3	.	TRBJ2-3	many	TGTGCCAGCAGTTACACTCGGGGGAGCACAGATACGCAGTATTTT	CASSYTRGSTDTQYF
TRBV9	.	TRBJ1-6	once	.	CASSVAAGNYNSPPHF
TRBV11-3	.	TRBJ2-7	once	TGTGCCAGCAGCTTAGACAGGGGCCACCGGGACGAGCAGTACTTC	CASSLDRGHRDEQYF
TRBV12-3/TRBV12-4	.	TRBJ1-5	few	TGTGCCAGCAGTTTCGGGACCTCCAATCAGCCCCAGCATTTT	CASSFGTSNQPQHF
TRBV4-1	.	TRBJ1-5	.	TGCGCCAGCAGCCAAGAAGGGACGGATTATCAGCCCCAGCATTTT	CASSQEGTDYQPQHF
TRBV20-1	TRBD1	TRBJ2-3	.	TGCAGTCATCCCGGGACAGGCACAGATACGCAGTATTTT	CSHPGTGTDTQYF
TRBV6-1	.	TRBJ2-2	few	TGTGCCAGCAGTGGGACGGGGGCCGGGGAGCTGTTTTTT	CASSGTGAGELFF
TRBV20-1	.	TRBJ1-1	.	TGCAGCTTCAGGGATATGAACACTGAAGCTTTCTTT	CSFRDMNTEAFF
TRBV4-3	.	TRBJ2-1	many	TGCGCCAGCAGCCAAGATCAATCTTTCTACAATGAGCAGTTCTTC	CASSQDQSFYNEQFF
TRBV7-2	.	TRBJ1-6	few	TGTGCCAGCAGGCCGACAGTAGGAAATTCACCCCTCCACTTT	CASRPTVGNSPLHF
TRBV5-1	.	TRBJ2-1	few	TGCGCCAGCAGCTTGGCGGGCACCGACTACAATGAGCAGTTCTTC	CASSLAGTDYNEQFF
TRBV6-5	.	TRBJ1-1	few	TGTGCCAGCAGTTACAAATTCCGGGGGCCGAACACTGAAGCTTTCTTT	CASSYKFRGPNTEAFF
TRBV5-6	.	TRBJ2-5	few	TGTGCCAGCAGCTTGTCGCAGGGGATGAGAGAGACCCAGTACTTC	CASSLSQGMRETQYF
TRBV12-3/TRBV12-4	TRBD1	TRBJ2-7	few	TGTGCCAGCACCGTGGACAGGACCAACTACGAGCAGTACTTC	CASTVDRTNYEQYF
TRBV15	.	TRBJ1-6	.	TGTGCCACCAGTCCAGGAAGAGGTTCACCCCTCCACTTT	CATSPGRGSPLHF
TRBV3-1	.	TRBJ2-5	many	TGTGCCAGCAGCCCACCGGGACTCCTGACTCAAGAGACCCAGTACTTC	CASSPPGLLTQETQYF
TRBV3-1	TRBD2	TRBJ2-1	.	TGTGCCAGCAGCCAAGATACGGGGGGGAGCTCCTACAATGAGCAGTTCTTC	CASSQDTGGSSYNEQFF